This T cell receptor (beta chain) comes out of a study of T cell responses to AZD1222 COVID-19 vaccine. General study points: There were repertoire samples only from the period after the peak T cell response. Vaccine-associated CD4 TCRs spanned spike, dominant at 160-218 and 743-854.

Comments on this clone: As yet, its antigen is unknown.

Second-dose schedules of about 4 or about 12 weeks were combined. Deletions cut 3 bases from V and 3 bases from J, with 13 bases between. The CDR3 consists of 15 residues. Germline assignment: CDR1 SGHTS and CDR2 YDEGEE. Measured with immunoSEQ multiplex PCR; TCRdb has only the in-frame clones, and not every one. The data hold around 150,000 clones, with roughly 87% observed a single time. This receptor was taken from an adult who received the AZD1222 COVID-19 vaccine. This material consisted of peripheral blood, taken 28 days after the second AZD1222 dose. The chain carries TRBV5-8 and TRBJ1-5, with D hard to call. This CDR3 is CASSSGVRVNQPQHF. CDR3 DNA sequence: TGTGCCAGCAGCTCCGGCGTGCGGGTCAATCAGCCCCAGCATTTT.